This entry describes one T cell receptor beta chain. As yet, its antigen is unknown. The CDR3 has 14 residues. CDR1 and CDR2 from the germline V gene are LNHDA and SQIVND (reference sequence). TCRdb reprocessed the 5' RACE reads and stores each CDR3 protein as one record, lacking DNA. The sample holds some 130,000 distinct CDR3 sequences. This entry belongs to a study of monozygotic twins with inflammatory bowel disease. Study findings and constraints: Healthy twins showed more clonotype sharing with others than IBD patients, especially patients with disease activity.

Sequencing was performed on blood. The rearrangement joins TRBV19 to TRBJ2-2. This sequence originates from a human donor with ulcerative colitis or Crohn's disease, or a healthy co-twin of an affected twin (not recorded which). The CDR3 is CASSIDKGTGELFF.